The 30 T cell receptor beta chains listed next were all sequenced from one sample in a study of blood T cell repertoires in COVID-19. Generated by immunoSEQ multiplex PCR, the TCRdb table keeps only in-frame clones and is missing some. The profile shows about 140,000 clones, around 73% of them singletons. Sequenced input: peripheral blood. The source is a woman aged 45-60 years with active or convalescent COVID-19.

Only a few counts were recorded for this clone. The rearrangement links TRBV4-3 to TRBJ1-5; TRBD1 matches at 7 bases. The CDR3 consists of 15 residues. V lost 2 bases and J lost 2; bases outside the gene matches: 3. Germline CDR1 and CDR2: LGHNA and YSLEER. CDR3 protein: CASSQNRGGNQPQHF. The CDR3 DNA reads TGCGCCAGCAGCCAAAACAGGGGTGGCAATCAGCCCCAGCATTTT.

This sequence joins TRBV5-1 and TRBJ1-3; TRBD1 is a possible D gene (5 bases). CDR3 size: 15 residues. Trimming took off 3 bases at V and 2 bases at J, with 12 bases between the two ends. Looked up from germline, CDR1 is SGHRS and CDR2 is YFSETQ. CDR3 bases: TGCGCCAGCAGCTCCGGGCGGGGGGCTGGAAACACCATATATTTT. This sequence encodes CASSSGRGAGNTIYF.

The chain carries TRBV5-1 and TRBJ1-2; TRBD1 aligns across 7 bases. Germline V lookup: CDR1 SGHRS, CDR2 YFSETQ. The V gene end was trimmed by 0 bases and the J gene end by 9 bases; junction bases not matched to a gene: 5. CDR3 size: 13 residues. The CDR3 nucleotides are TGCGCCAGCAGCTTGGGGACAGGCGGGCGCTACACCTTC. The encoded protein is CASSLGTGGRYTF.

The CDR3 nucleotides read TGTGCCAGCAGTTACGGGGGGAATGAGCAGTTCTTC. Protein sequence: CASSYGGNEQFF. The chain uses TRBV6-4 and TRBJ2-1; 7 nucleotides align to TRBD2. After removal of 5 bases from V and 7 bases from J, the junction contained 2 bases not matched to a gene. This CDR3 has 12 amino acids. The V gene's germline CDR1 is MRHNA and CDR2 SNTAGT.

This chain connects TRBV7-2 to TRBJ2-7; tentative D call: TRBD2 (5 bases). V shed 1 base and J shed 2 bases, with 12 bases lying between them. The CDR3 extends over 15 amino acids. The germline V gene encodes CDR1 SGHTA and CDR2 FQGNSA. The chain's CDR3 is CASSLGVANPYEQYF. In DNA, the CDR3 is TGTGCCAGCAGCTTAGGGGTAGCGAATCCCTACGAGCAGTACTTC.

This chain links TRBV2 with TRBJ2-5; 10 nucleotides line up with TRBD1. With 3 bases clipped from V and 5 bases from J, the junction kept 3 bases outside the gene matches. The CDR3 loop spans 14 amino acids. Germline lookup yields CDR1 SNHLY and CDR2 FYNNEI. Here the CDR3 DNA reads TGTGCCAGCAGTGAGGACAGGGGGTGGGAGACCCAGTACTTC. It is translated as CASSEDRGWETQYF.

This chain joins TRBV19 and TRBJ1-5; TRBD1 is a possible D gene (5 bases). Germline V gives CDR1 LNHDA, CDR2 SQIVND (reference sequence). Trimming stripped 10 bases from V and 1 base from J, with 11 bases between. The CDR3 length is 13 residues. CDR3 amino acids: CATAGNSNQPQHF. The DNA for the CDR3 is TGTGCCACGGCAGGGAACAGCAATCAGCCCCAGCATTTT. The full variable domain, completed using reference TRBV19 and TRBJ1-5, is DGGITQSPKYLFRKEGQNVTLSCEQNLNHDAMYWYRQDPGQGLRLIYYSQIVNDFQKGDIAEGYSVSREKKESFPLTVTSAQKNPTAFYLCATAGNSNQPQHFGDGTRLSIL.

CDR3 region: CASGGATGGPAQHF. Here the CDR3 DNA reads TGTGCCAGTGGGGGGGCCACAGGGGGCCCGGCCCAGCATTTT. This chain connects TRBV19 to TRBJ1-5, with TRBD1 identical over 9 bases. The CDR3 runs to 14 residues. Trimming at V came to 8 bases and at J to 11 bases, leaving 13 bases not matched to a gene. Germline assignment: CDR1 LNHDA and CDR2 SQIVND (reference sequence).

CDR3 sequence: CSVAQGSGNTIYF. CDR3 DNA: TGCAGCGTTGCCCAGGGGTCTGGAAACACCATATATTTT. V and J are TRBV29-1 and TRBJ1-3, with TRBD1 as a possible D gene (6 bases). The CDR3 sequence is 13 residues long. V lost 4 bases and J lost 1, with 8 bases in between. The germline V gene has CDR1 SQVTM and CDR2 ANQGSEA.

The chain uses TRBV7-9 and TRBJ1-2; the match to TRBD1 covers 7 bases. Germline CDR1 and CDR2: SEHNR and FQNEAQ (reference sequence). The CDR3 sequence is 16 residues long. V trimming: 0 bases; J trimming: 0 bases; junction bases outside the gene matches: 4. CDR3 DNA sequence: TGTGCCAGCAGCTTAGCGGCGGGACAGACTAACTATGGCTACACCTTC. Protein product: CASSLAAGQTNYGYTF.

This clone turned up a few times. V usage is TRBV7-2 and J usage is TRBJ2-7; 8 nucleotides match TRBD1. With 1 base clipped from V and 3 bases from J, the junction kept 8 bases outside the gene matches. The CDR3 spans 16 residues. CDR1 and CDR2 from the germline V gene are SGHTA and FQGNSA. Here the CDR3 reads CASSLEAGGFYYEQYF. The CDR3 nucleotides read TGTGCCAGCAGCTTAGAGGCAGGGGGCTTTTACTACGAGCAGTACTTC.

This clone was recorded only once. V usage is TRBV6-5 and J usage is TRBJ1-6; D is unresolved. V lost 1 base and J 8 bases, leaving 6 bases between the germline ends. Germline CDR1 MNHEY, CDR2 SVGAGI. This CDR3 spans 13 amino acids. Written as DNA, the CDR3 is TGTGCCAGCAGTTACTACGGGGATTCACCCCTCCACTTT. Translation gives CASSYYGDSPLHF.

This chain uses TRBV2 with TRBJ2-5; 9 positions agree with TRBD1. Trimming took 7 bases from V and 2 from J; bases not matched to a gene: 8. CDR3 length: 15 residues. Germline CDR1 SNHLY, CDR2 FYNNEI. The CDR3 spells CASTLDRGPQETQYF. As DNA, the CDR3 is TGTGCCAGCACTCTGGACAGGGGCCCTCAAGAGACCCAGTACTTC. Full variable domain (rest looked up from reference TRBV2 and TRBJ2-5): EPEVTQTPSHQVTQMGQEVILRCVPISNHLYFYWYRQILGQKVEFLVSFYNNEISEKSEIFDDQFSVERPDGSNFTLKIRSTKLEDSAMYFCASTLDRGPQETQYFGPGTRLLVL.

The V and J genes are TRBV6-5 and TRBJ2-7; D uncertain. Per germline, CDR1 MNHEY and CDR2 SVGAGI. Trimming cost V 4 bases and J 3 bases, with 10 bases left between them. CDR3 length: 13 residues. CDR3 coding DNA: TGTGCCAGCAGTTTAAACAGTGGCTACGAGCAGTACTTC. Translating gives CASSLNSGYEQYF.

The V gene is TRBV7-2, the J gene TRBJ1-1; 10 bases align to TRBD1. This CDR3 is 18 amino acids long. V gave up 1 base and J gave up 0 bases; unmatched junction bases: 8. Per the germline V gene, CDR1 is SGHTA and CDR2 is FQGNSA. The CDR3 DNA reads as TGTGCCAGCAGCTTAGTGCACGGGACAGGGGTTATGAACACTGAAGCTTTCTTT. Translation: CASSLVHGTGVMNTEAFF.

The chain carries TRBV27 and TRBJ1-2; D gene ambiguous. The germline gives CDR1 MNHEY, CDR2 SMNVEV (reference sequence). V gave up 3 bases and J gave up 4 bases, with 15 bases separating them. There are 15 residues in the CDR3. This CDR3 reads CASSLRVGRGYGYTF. The CDR3 DNA follows: TGTGCCAGCAGTTTGAGGGTTGGACGGGGCTATGGCTACACCTTC.

The chain couples TRBV5-1 to TRBJ2-3; TRBD2 is a possible D gene (6 bases). Trimming stripped 2 bases from V and 2 bases from J, with 12 bases between. The CDR3 has 15 residues. Germline CDR1 reads SGHRS; CDR2 reads YFSETQ. This CDR3 reads CASSFRSGDTDTQYF. CDR3 coding DNA: TGCGCCAGCAGCTTTCGGTCGGGAGACACAGATACGCAGTATTTT.

V usage is TRBV29-1 and J usage is TRBJ2-3, with D possibly TRBD1 on 6 matching bases. CDR3 size: 13 residues. Germline assignment: CDR1 SQVTM and CDR2 ANQGSEA. The germline V and J ends were trimmed by 4 bases and 4 bases, with 12 bases remaining between them. The chain's CDR3 is CSVARGTADTQYF. For the CDR3, the DNA is TGCAGCGTTGCGAGGGGGACGGCAGATACGCAGTATTTT.

This clone occurred once. This chain connects TRBV12-3 or TRBV12-4 to TRBJ2-7; tentative D call: TRBD2 (6 bases). The CDR3 runs 13 residues. V lost 5 bases to trimming and J lost 3 bases, with 11 bases between them. CDR3 protein: CASSPGGSYEQYF. Here the CDR3 DNA reads TGTGCCAGCAGTCCCGGGGGTAGCTACGAGCAGTACTTC.

In its sample, this clone was seen a few times. This chain links TRBV18 with TRBJ1-3; D perhaps matches TRBD1 (5 bases). The CDR3 runs 14 residues. The ends were cut back, 6 bases at V and 1 base at J, with 10 bases in the middle. The V gene's germline CDR1 is KGHSH and CDR2 LQKENI. The CDR3 here is CASSLDISGNTIYF. The CDR3 bases are TGTGCCAGCTCTCTGGACATATCTGGAAACACCATATATTTT.

The gene calls are TRBV6-5 and TRBJ2-1; the match to TRBD2 covers 13 bases. There are 15 residues in the CDR3. V dropped 0 bases and J dropped 11; count of bases not matched to a gene: 4. The V gene's germline CDR1 is MNHEY and CDR2 SVGAGI. The CDR3 here is CASSYSTSGGAKQFF. The CDR3 DNA follows: TGTGCCAGCAGTTACTCCACTAGCGGGGGGGCCAAGCAGTTCTTC.

V gene TRBV9 combines with J gene TRBJ1-2, with D possibly TRBD1 on 5 matching bases. Trimming removed 4 bases at V and 4 bases at J, with 14 bases between. CDR3 length: 14 amino acids. Germline lookup yields CDR1 SGDLS and CDR2 YYNGEE. The CDR3 reads CASSRLGGTYGYTF. For the CDR3, the DNA is TGTGCCAGCAGCAGGTTAGGAGGGACCTATGGCTACACCTTC.

This chain joins TRBV19 and TRBJ1-4, with TRBD1 matching 10 bases. This CDR3 is built from 15 residues. Germline-derived CDR1 and CDR2 are LNHDA and SQIVND (reference sequence). The junction had 3 bases not matched to a gene; V was cut back by 5 bases and J by 3 bases. CDR3 sequence (DNA): TGTGCCAGTAGTGGGACAGGGGAACCTAATGAAAAACTGTTTTTT. It is translated as CASSGTGEPNEKLFF.

This clone has more than one count but fewer than ten. The gene calls are TRBV28 and TRBJ1-2; the D is unclear. Trimming shortened V by 8 bases and J by 4 bases, and 17 bases separated the two germline ends. CDR3 length equals 14 residues. Germline CDR1 and CDR2: MDHEN and SYDVKM. CDR3 protein: CASLTRPGSYGYTF. The CDR3 bases are TGTGCCAGCCTGACTAGACCCGGTAGCTATGGCTACACCTTC.

V gene TRBV4-1 combines with J gene TRBJ2-7; no reliable D call. Trimming stripped 0 bases from V and 2 bases from J, with 11 bases between. CDR1 MGHRA and CDR2 YSYEKL come from the germline V gene. This CDR3 is 15 amino acids long. This CDR3 reads CASSQEPGNTYEQYF. Here the CDR3 DNA reads TGCGCCAGCAGCCAAGAACCGGGTAATACCTACGAGCAGTACTTC.

This clone has a handful of counts. The chain combines TRBV7-3 with TRBJ2-5; the D is unclear. Germline CDR1 is SGHTA and CDR2 is FQGTGA. CDR3 length: 12 residues. With 2 bases removed from V and 5 bases from J, the gap between germline ends came to 6 bases. For the CDR3, the DNA is TGTGCCAGCAGCTTAGAGGAGGAGACCCAGTACTTC. It is translated as CASSLEEETQYF.

This clone has a handful of counts. The chain recombines TRBV6-6 with TRBJ2-3; the match to TRBD1 covers 8 bases. J gave up 2 bases and V 6 bases, and 7 bases lay outside the gene matches. The CDR3 covers 15 residues. Germline V gives CDR1 MNHNY, CDR2 SVGAGI (reference sequence). DNA for the CDR3: TGTGCCAGCAGCCTCGGACAGGGAGACACAGATACGCAGTATTTT. It yields the protein CASSLGQGDTDTQYF.

This clone was detected a few times. The chain is built from TRBV2 and TRBJ2-2; 10 positions match TRBD1. From germline, CDR1 is SNHLY and CDR2 FYNNEI. Trimming took 7 bases from V and 4 from J; bases not matched to a gene: 9. The CDR3 runs to 16 residues. CDR3 nucleotide sequence: TGTGCCAGCATCACGAGGGGGGACAGGGGCACCGGGGAGCTGTTTTTT. Residues: CASITRGDRGTGELFF.

The V call is TRBV12-3 or TRBV12-4, the J call TRBJ2-1; D possibly corresponds to TRBD2 (6 bases). Between the trimmed V and J ends, which lost 2 bases and 6 bases, there was a span of 8 bases. The CDR3 length is 13 residues. The chain's CDR3 is CASSLRLVNEQFF. The CDR3 DNA follows: TGTGCCAGCAGTTTAAGACTAGTCAATGAGCAGTTCTTC.

This chain links TRBV5-7 with TRBJ1-1; 8 nucleotides match TRBD1. TRBV5-7 is an ORF, and what it does is uncertain. The CDR3 is 18 residues long. V gave up 0 bases and J gave up 1 base; unmatched junction bases: 11. CDR3 amino acids: CASSLAGQGAGGNTEAFF. CDR3 coding DNA: TGTGCCAGCAGCTTGGCGGGTCAGGGGGCAGGAGGGAACACTGAAGCTTTCTTT.